These 29 T cell receptor beta chains came from one sample sequenced in a study of T-cell memory formation after mild COVID-19. TCRdb reanalysed the 5' RACE reads using MiXCR and keeps one entry per CDR3 protein. Of just over 60,000 distinct CDR3 sequences in the sample, 9% to 9.5% were seen once. Sequenced: PBMCs or a T cell subset sorted from them (not recorded which). The source is a man younger than 35 who had mild COVID-19 (a few samples of this study predate the infection). Cell type and time point are not known.

This clonotype turned up a few times. The genes are TRBV18 and TRBJ1-6; 7 positions agree with TRBD1. After removal of 5 bases from V and 6 bases from J, the junction contained 4 bases not matched to a gene. Germline CDR1 reads KGHSH; CDR2 reads LQKENI. The CDR3 loop spans 14 amino acids. CDR3 in amino acids: CASSSGTVNSPLHF. The CDR3 nucleotides are TGTGCCAGCTCATCCGGGACAGTTAATTCACCCCTCCACTTT.

The chain recombines TRBV4-3 with TRBJ1-5; no clear D. Per germline, CDR1 LGHNA and CDR2 YSLEER. V was trimmed by 0 bases and J by 2 bases, leaving 5 bases between them. The CDR3 runs to 14 residues. CDR3: CASSQDPGNQPQHF. DNA of the CDR3: TGCGCCAGCAGCCAAGATCCCGGCAATCAGCCCCAGCATTTT.

This clonotype was detected only a few times. The chain uses TRBV20-1 and TRBJ2-3; 7 nucleotides match TRBD1. V was clipped by 4 bases and J by 0 bases; unmatched bases: 1. Per germline, CDR1 DFQATT and CDR2 SNEGSKA (reference sequence). This CDR3 has 13 amino acids. The chain's CDR3 is CSAKDRSTDTQYF. In DNA, the CDR3 is TGCAGTGCTAAGGACAGGAGCACAGATACGCAGTATTTT.

The chain carries TRBV29-1 and TRBJ2-3, with D uncertain. The germline V gene has CDR1 SQVTM and CDR2 ANQGSEA. The CDR3 is made up of 15 amino acids. V lost 4 bases to trimming and J lost 4 bases, with 18 bases between them. CDR3 sequence reads: CSVGGPITAPDTQYF. DNA of the CDR3: TGCAGCGTTGGCGGCCCAATAACAGCCCCAGATACGCAGTATTTT.

The rearrangement links TRBV5-1 to TRBJ2-1; D possibly uses TRBD1 or TRBD2 (5 bases each). CDR3 length equals 11 residues. With 7 bases removed from V and 7 bases from J, the gap between germline ends came to 9 bases. CDR1 and CDR2 from the germline V gene are SGHRS and YFSETQ. The CDR3 protein is CASQWGNEQFF. The CDR3 DNA sequence: TGCGCCAGCCAGTGGGGGAATGAGCAGTTCTTC.

The sample holds a few counts of this clonotype. As DNA, the CDR3 is TGCGCCAGCAGCTTGGAAAATCAGAAGCCTTTCTTT. Protein product: CASSLENQKPFF. The rearrangement joins TRBV5-1 to TRBJ1-1; D ambiguous. CDR1 SGHRS and CDR2 YFSETQ come from the germline V gene. The CDR3 sequence is 12 residues long. The V and J ends lost 0 bases and 12 bases respectively, with 12 bases between them.

J is TRBJ1-5 and V is TRBV6-2 or TRBV6-3; no definite D call. Trimming pared 0 bases from V and 6 bases from J, leaving 9 bases between. Germline assignment: CDR1 MNHEY and CDR2 SVGEGT. The CDR3 sequence is 14 residues long. The CDR3 DNA is TGTGCCAGCAGTTACTCCTACTCAGGTCAGCCCCAGCATTTT. Amino acids: CASSYSYSGQPQHF.

This clonotype has ten or more counts. The V and J genes are TRBV12-3 or TRBV12-4 and TRBJ2-2; D gene ambiguous. The CDR3 is made up of 13 amino acids. V lost 6 bases and J lost 0, with 5 bases in between. Here the CDR3 reads CASRVPNTGELFF. CDR3 nucleotides: TGTGCCAGCAGAGTCCCGAACACCGGGGAGCTGTTTTTT.

The chain uses TRBV7-2 and TRBJ2-5; D is ambiguous. This CDR3 spans 15 amino acids. The V end was cut by 5 bases, the J end by 6 bases, with 19 bases between. CDR1 SGHTA and CDR2 FQGNSA come from the germline V gene. CDR3 protein: CASSPTGAPMKTQYF. The CDR3 DNA follows: TGTGCCAGCAGCCCTACTGGCGCACCCATGAAGACCCAGTACTTC.

This clonotype occurred a few times. V is TRBV7-2 and J is TRBJ1-6; D remains unclear. The germline V and J ends were trimmed by 3 bases and 4 bases, with 7 bases remaining between them. Germline lookup yields CDR1 SGHTA and CDR2 FQGNSA. The CDR3 extends over 14 amino acids. The CDR3 DNA reads TGTGCCAGCAGCTTGCTAGGGTATAATTCACCCCTCCACTTT. This sequence encodes CASSLLGYNSPLHF.

In its sample, this clonotype was seen many times. The chain is built from TRBV29-1 and TRBJ2-5, with D perhaps matching TRBD1 (6 bases). Germline loops: CDR1 SQVTM, CDR2 ANQGSEA. This CDR3 has 13 residues. V lost 3 bases to trimming and J lost 4 bases, with 12 bases between them. The CDR3 sequence is CSVDPGERETQYF. CDR3 DNA sequence: TGCAGCGTTGACCCAGGGGAGCGAGAGACCCAGTACTTC. The full variable domain, in which reference TRBV29-1 and TRBJ2-5 provide the parts outside the CDR3, is SAVISQKPSRDICQRGTSLTIQCQVDSQVTMMFWYRQQPGQSLTLIATANQGSEATYESGFVIDKFPISRPNLTFSTLTVSNMSPEDSSIYLCSVDPGERETQYFGPGTRLLVL.

This clonotype was recorded a few times. This chain links TRBV7-6 with TRBJ1-1; no firm D call. The V and J ends lost 5 bases and 1 base respectively, with 8 bases between them. The CDR3 spans 13 residues. From germline, CDR1 is SGHVS and CDR2 FNYEAQ. CDR3 in amino acids: CASSTHPNTEAFF. DNA of the CDR3: TGTGCCAGCAGCACACATCCGAACACTGAAGCTTTCTTT.

As DNA, the CDR3 is TGTGCCAGCAGCCACCCGGGGCGGGGTGTGGAGACCCAGTACTTC. This codes for CASSHPGRGVETQYF. The rearrangement uses TRBV11-1 and TRBJ2-5; D may be TRBD2 (6 bases). This CDR3 has 15 amino acids. Germline lookup yields CDR1 SGHAT and CDR2 FQDESV (reference sequence). V lost 5 bases and J lost 5, with 18 bases in between. The full variable domain, in which reference TRBV11-1 and TRBJ2-5 provide the parts outside the CDR3, is EAEVAQSPRYKITEKSQAVAFWCDPISGHATLYWYRQILGQGPELLVQFQDESVVDDSQLPKDRFSAERLKGVDSTLKIQPAELGDSAMYLCASSHPGRGVETQYFGPGTRLLVL.

The chain links TRBV7-8 to TRBJ2-2, with 7 bases aligning to TRBD1. CDR3 length equals 12 residues. Germline CDR1 SGHVS, CDR2 FQNEAQ. For the CDR3, the DNA is TGTGCGGAGACAGGGACCACCGGGGAGCTGTTTTTT. It is translated as CAETGTTGELFF.

The chain links TRBV2 to TRBJ2-7; D gene uncertain. The CDR3 length is 13 residues. V lost 4 bases, J lost 2 bases, and 9 bases lay in between. Germline CDR1 SNHLY, CDR2 FYNNEI. The CDR3 reads CASSAGLTYEQYF. In DNA, the CDR3 is TGTGCCAGCAGTGCCGGGTTGACCTACGAGCAGTACTTC. Together with reference TRBV2 and TRBJ2-7, the CDR3 gives the full variable domain: EPEVTQTPSHQVTQMGQEVILRCVPISNHLYFYWYRQILGQKVEFLVSFYNNEISEKSEIFDDQFSVERPDGSNFTLKIRSTKLEDSAMYFCASSAGLTYEQYFGPGTRLTVT.

The table lists this clonotype with many counts. This rearrangement joins TRBV7-2 to TRBJ2-2; maybe TRBD2 (5 bases). Germline assignment: CDR1 SGHTA and CDR2 FQGNSA. V shed 5 bases and J shed 1 base, with 8 bases lying between them. This CDR3 region has 14 residues. CDR3 sequence: CASSRTGNTGELFF. The CDR3, as DNA: TGTGCCAGCAGCCGGACTGGGAACACCGGGGAGCTGTTTTTT.

The chain joins TRBV30 to TRBJ1-2; TRBD1 might be the D (5 bases). This CDR3 spans 12 amino acids. Germline-derived CDR1 and CDR2 are GTSNPN and SVGIG (reference sequence). Trimming removed 6 bases from V and 7 bases from J, with 15 bases in between. DNA of the CDR3: TGTGCCTGCGACCAGAGGGGTAGTGGCTACACCTTC. It encodes CACDQRGSGYTF.

In this sample, this clonotype turned up many times. The chain employs TRBV7-9 and TRBJ1-6; 7 positions match TRBD1. With 4 bases clipped from V and 11 bases from J, the junction kept 11 bases outside the gene matches. Looked up from germline, CDR1 is SEHNR and CDR2 is FQNEAQ (reference sequence). This CDR3 has 15 amino acids. The DNA of the CDR3 is TGTGCCAGCAGCTCCCGGGACAGCTCTCCGGCACCCCTCCACTTT. This sequence encodes CASSSRDSSPAPLHF.

In this sample, this clonotype turned up many times. The CDR3 loop is CASSSGQTTGELFF. In DNA, the CDR3 is TGTGCCAGCAGCTCGGGACAGACCACCGGGGAGCTGTTTTTT. The chain links TRBV7-2 to TRBJ2-2, with 7 bases identical to TRBD1. The CDR3 is made up of 14 amino acids. V shed 4 bases, J shed 4 bases, and the junction held 3 bases outside the gene matches. Germline V gene lookup returns CDR1 SGHTA and CDR2 FQGNSA.

This chain joins TRBV6-5 and TRBJ1-6; weak D call: TRBD1 (6 bases). CDR3 length: 15 amino acids. Germline V gene lookup returns CDR1 MNHEY and CDR2 SVGAGI. Trimming pared 6 bases from V and 7 bases from J, leaving 16 bases between. The CDR3 DNA follows: TGTGCCAGCAGAGACACACAGGGCCTGAATTCACCCCTCCACTTT. This sequence encodes CASRDTQGLNSPLHF.

This clonotype occurred many times. The chain is built from TRBV7-2 and TRBJ1-6, with no clear D. Trimming took 5 bases from V and 4 from J, leaving 12 bases between them. The CDR3 runs 15 residues. The germline V gene encodes CDR1 SGHTA and CDR2 FQGNSA. CDR3 sequence (DNA): TGTGCCAGCAGCCCCCCCATGCAGTATAATTCACCCCTCCACTTT. It is translated as CASSPPMQYNSPLHF.

In its sample, this clonotype was seen a few times. The chain links TRBV7-2 to TRBJ1-1; D uncertain. The CDR3 is made up of 12 amino acids. CDR1 and CDR2 from the germline V gene are SGHTA and FQGNSA. V dropped 5 bases and J dropped 10 bases, with 14 bases sitting between them. CDR3 amino acids: CASSPWRGIAFF. As DNA, the CDR3 is TGTGCCAGCAGCCCGTGGCGGGGAATAGCTTTCTTT.

This clonotype was observed a few times. The chain combines TRBV5-1 with TRBJ2-6; D is unresolved. The CDR3 loop spans 15 amino acids. The V gene lost 3 bases and the J gene lost 0 bases, with 7 bases spanning the gap. Germline V lookup: CDR1 SGHRS, CDR2 YFSETQ. The CDR3 spells CASSSDPSGANVLTF. The CDR3, as DNA: TGCGCCAGCAGCTCTGACCCCTCTGGGGCCAACGTCCTGACTTTC.

Written as DNA, the CDR3 is TGCAGTGCCACAGGAGGACAGGGCCGAAGAGGCTCCTACGAGCAGTACGTC. Its translation: CSATGGQGRRGSYEQYV. The V gene is TRBV20-1, the J gene TRBJ2-7; 8 bases line up with TRBD1. CDR1 and CDR2 from the germline V gene are DFQATT and SNEGSKA (reference sequence). The trim removed 6 bases at V and 0 bases at J, leaving 16 bases unmatched. CDR3 length equals 17 residues.

Worth noting for this clonotype: A read error may account for a junction end that differs from germline. V and J are TRBV4-2 and TRBJ1-2; 7 nucleotides line up with TRBD1. From germline, CDR1 is LGHNA and CDR2 YNFKEQ. This CDR3 contains 15 residues. CDR3 DNA: TGTGCCATCAGCCAAGACGGTGACAGGGTGGGCGGCTACACCTTC. The encoded protein is CAISQDGDRVGGYTF.

The V and J genes are TRBV9 and TRBJ1-1; D remains ambiguous. The CDR3 extends over 9 amino acids. Germline lookup yields CDR1 SGDLS and CDR2 YYNGEE. The V and J ends lost 10 bases and 8 bases respectively, with 9 bases between them. CDR3 DNA: TGTGCCCAAATCGGAGAAGCTTTCTTT. Amino acids: CAQIGEAFF.

The J gene is TRBJ2-5, the V gene TRBV7-3, with 7 bases matching TRBD2. The CDR3 sequence is 14 residues long. Losses at the gene ends were 3 bases for V and 4 bases for J; bases not matched to a gene: 5. Germline V gene lookup returns CDR1 SGHTA and CDR2 FQGTGA. The CDR3 protein is CASSLGGVGETQYF. CDR3 nucleotides: TGTGCCAGCAGCTTGGGAGGGGTAGGAGAGACCCAGTACTTC.

This clonotype was picked up many times. The J gene is TRBJ1-2, the V gene TRBV4-2; D ambiguous. The V gene's germline CDR1 is LGHNA and CDR2 YNFKEQ. V was clipped by 0 bases and J by 3 bases, with 8 bases between them. CDR3 length: 14 residues. The DNA for the CDR3 is TGTGCCAGCAGCCAAGATCGCGGGGACTATGGCTACACCTTC. This codes for CASSQDRGDYGYTF.

The chain carries TRBV7-2 and TRBJ2-1, with a weak D call TRBD2 (5 bases). Germline V lookup: CDR1 SGHTA, CDR2 FQGNSA. Trimming shortened V by 3 bases and J by 8 bases, and 17 bases separated the two germline ends. CDR3 size: 15 residues. The CDR3 spells CASSFSSGNLDEQFF. The CDR3 DNA follows: TGTGCCAGCAGCTTCTCCTCGGGGAATCTCGATGAGCAGTTCTTC.